The T cell receptor beta chain described here comes from a study of blood T cell repertoires in COVID-19. Overall study context: Samples representing acute and convalescent COVID-19 were sourced from the United States, Italy and Spain.

CDR3 length: 15 residues. The junction had 7 bases not matched to a gene; V was cut back by 2 bases and J by 6 bases. From germline, CDR1 is MNHNY and CDR2 SVGAGI (reference sequence). Sequenced by immunoSEQ multiplex PCR; TCRdb stores in-frame clones only, minus some. This table holds about 160,000 clones, roughly 84% found once. This clone has only one observation. Sequenced material: peripheral blood. This sequence was found in a man aged 40-50 years with acute or convalescent COVID-19. The chain uses TRBV6-6 and TRBJ2-1; 7 nucleotides match TRBD2. The CDR3 region has the DNA TGTGCCAGCAGTTACCCGCTAGCGGTATCCAATGAGCAGTTCTTC. Amino acids: CASSYPLAVSNEQFF.